This T cell receptor beta chain is from a study of blood T cell repertoires in COVID-19. Study-level background: The samples span acute and convalescent COVID-19 from the United States, Italy and Spain. Nucleic acid was either cDNA or gDNA, and it came from T cells, B-cell-depleted T cells, or PBMCs.

This clone was recorded at least ten times. The V end was cut by 4 bases, the J end by 6 bases, with 16 bases between. The CDR3 extends over 14 amino acids. Germline loops: CDR1 SGHRS, CDR2 YFSETQ. The authors' processing: Counts of nucleated cells, estimated from reference gene primer amplification, were obtained. Clones were read by immunoSEQ multiplex PCR, and TCRdb kept only the in-frame ones, dropping some. V and J calls and clone size are given by that table; D and trimming were obtained from the DNA. The repertoire holds roughly 80,000 clones, with under 90% as singletons. The V and J genes are TRBV5-1 and TRBJ1-2, with D perhaps matching TRBD1 (5 bases). Sequenced input: peripheral blood. The clonotype originates from an older man with acute or convalescent COVID-19. CDR3 residues: CASSTSRQRDGYTF. DNA of the CDR3: TGCGCCAGCAGCACCTCAAGACAGCGTGATGGCTACACCTTC.